The text below deals with one TCR beta chain. Its antigen is undetermined. This sample was included in a study of cytomegalovirus exposure and HLA in healthy donors. Whole-study findings and limits: Generally TCR sequences proved uncommon, though certain public TCRs appeared in numerous donors.

The study ran its PCR with 60 Vbeta and 13 Jbeta primers. TCRdb's table, derived via immunoSEQ multiplex PCR, lists solely in-frame clones and lacks some. The data hold approximately 92,000 clones, with over 70% observed a single time. Sequencing was carried out using PBMCs. The TCR originated in a man between 50 and 59 years old in good health and CMV-seropositive.

CDR3 nucleotides: TGTGCCAGTAAGATCACAGGGGGCGCTTTCAATGAGCAGTTCTTC. It is translated as CASKITGGAFNEQFF. The J gene is TRBJ2-1, the V gene TRBV19; 9 nucleotides match TRBD1. V trimming: 7 bases; J trimming: 6 bases; junction bases outside the gene matches: 10. CDR3 length equals 15 residues. The germline CDR1 and CDR2 sequences are LNHDA and SQIVND (reference sequence).